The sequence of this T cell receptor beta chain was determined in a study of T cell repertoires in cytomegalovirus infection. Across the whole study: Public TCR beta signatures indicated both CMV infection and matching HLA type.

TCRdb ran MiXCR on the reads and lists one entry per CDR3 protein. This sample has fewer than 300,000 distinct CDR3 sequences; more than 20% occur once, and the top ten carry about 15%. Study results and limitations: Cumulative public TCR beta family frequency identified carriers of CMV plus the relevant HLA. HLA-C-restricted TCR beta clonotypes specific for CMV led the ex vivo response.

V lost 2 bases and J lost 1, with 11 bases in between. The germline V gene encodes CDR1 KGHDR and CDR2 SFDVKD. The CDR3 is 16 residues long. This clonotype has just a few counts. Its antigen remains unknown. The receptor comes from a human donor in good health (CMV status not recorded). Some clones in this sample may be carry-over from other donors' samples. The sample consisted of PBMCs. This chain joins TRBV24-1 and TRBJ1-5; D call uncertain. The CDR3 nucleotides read TGTGCCACCAGTGATTCTCGATCTGGGAGCAATCAGCCCCAGCATTTT. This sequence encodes CATSDSRSGSNQPQHF.